What follows are 19 T cell receptor beta chains derived from one specimen sequenced in a study of CD8 T cells in ankylosing spondylitis. TCRdb redid the calling of the 5' RACE reads with MiXCR, one entry per CDR3 protein. Among 220,000 or so distinct CDR3 sequences listed, 10% to 13% were seen once. The sequenced sample consisted of blood, either unsorted or a sorted T cell fraction (not recorded which). These receptors were obtained from a male donor with ankylosing spondylitis or in good health (not recorded which).

This chain joins TRBV7-8 and TRBJ2-5, with unresolved D. Germline assignment: CDR1 SGHVS and CDR2 FQNEAQ. CDR3 length: 13 amino acids. V lost 3 bases to trimming and J lost 1 base, with 6 bases between them. The CDR3 is CASSFDSQETQYF. The DNA for the CDR3 is TGTGCCAGCAGCTTTGACTCCCAAGAGACCCAGTACTTC. The full variable domain, rest sourced from reference TRBV7-8 and TRBJ2-5, is GAGVSQSPRYKVAKRGQDVALRCDPISGHVSLFWYQQALGQGPEFLTYFQNEAQLDKSGLPSDRFFAERPEGSVSTLKIQRTQQEDSAVYLCASSFDSQETQYFGPGTRLLVL.

The table lists this clonotype with many counts. The rearrangement joins TRBV7-9 to TRBJ1-1; D may be TRBD1 (5 bases). There are 13 residues in the CDR3. The V end lost 2 bases, the J end lost 6 bases, and 10 bases lay between the germline ends. Germline lookup yields CDR1 SEHNR and CDR2 FQNEAQ (reference sequence). The CDR3 protein is CASSLLQVPEAFF. In DNA, the CDR3 is TGTGCCAGCAGCTTACTACAGGTGCCTGAAGCTTTCTTT.

This clonotype was counted between two and nine times. CDR3 nucleotide sequence: TGTGCCAGCAGAAGGAACCAGGGACAGGGGGAAAACTATGGCTACACCTTC. Its translation: CASRRNQGQGENYGYTF. The chain has TRBV12-3 or TRBV12-4 and TRBJ1-2, with TRBD1 matching 11 bases. The CDR3 totals 17 residues. J gave up 2 bases and V 6 bases, and 11 bases lay outside the gene matches.

This clonotype appeared a few times. This rearrangement joins TRBV7-9 to TRBJ2-1, with 8 positions matching TRBD2. Germline lookup yields CDR1 SEHNR and CDR2 FQNEAQ (reference sequence). This CDR3 region has 16 residues. With V trimmed by 8 bases and J by 6 bases, 15 bases remained unmatched. The chain's CDR3 is CASGKLTGGPSNEQFF. In DNA form, the CDR3 reads TGTGCCAGCGGAAAACTAACGGGGGGGCCGTCCAATGAGCAGTTCTTC.

This clonotype appeared a few times. This rearrangement joins TRBV20-1 to TRBJ1-5, with D maybe TRBD1 (6 bases). Deletions cut 5 bases from V and 4 bases from J, with 21 bases between. This CDR3 contains 16 residues. CDR1 and CDR2 from the germline V gene are DFQATT and SNEGSKA (reference sequence). The CDR3 bases are TGCAGTGCTCCCTCACCGGGACACCTCTTGAATCAGCCCCAGCATTTT. The encoded protein is CSAPSPGHLLNQPQHF.

This chain joins TRBV6-5 and TRBJ2-2; D tentatively fits TRBD1 or TRBD2 (5 bases each). This CDR3 has 16 residues. Germline values: CDR1 MNHEY, CDR2 SVGAGI. V lost 3 bases, J lost 1 base, and 12 bases lay in between. CDR3 nucleotide sequence: TGTGCCAGCAGTTATTGGGGGAGCGGGAACACCGGGGAGCTGTTTTTT. Translating gives CASSYWGSGNTGELFF.

Turning to this clonotype: A much larger clone differs by one base, so this may be a read error. V usage is TRBV12-3 or TRBV12-4 and J usage is TRBJ2-3; no firm D call. The CDR3 runs 14 residues. V lost 6 bases to trimming and J lost 5 bases, with 15 bases between them. CDR3: CASSPGYPLDTQYF. The CDR3 DNA sequence: TGTGCCAGCAGCCCCGGGTACCCCCTAGATACGCAGTATTTT.

This clonotype appeared a few times. V and J are TRBV12-3 or TRBV12-4 and TRBJ2-1, with D unresolved. V was trimmed by 1 base and J by 7 bases, leaving 11 bases between them. CDR3 length equals 14 residues. CDR3 DNA: TGTGCCAGCAGTTTAGGGGCTTGGGAAAATGAGCAGTTCTTC. Amino acids: CASSLGAWENEQFF.

This clonotype was recorded at least ten times. The rearrangement joins TRBV3-1 to TRBJ2-6; D remains ambiguous. The CDR3 consists of 15 residues. The ends were cut back, 5 bases at V and 0 bases at J, with 8 bases in the middle. The germline CDR1 and CDR2 sequences are LGHDT and YNNKEL (reference sequence). The CDR3 here is CASSVRLSGANVLTF. CDR3 nucleotide sequence: TGTGCCAGCAGCGTAAGGCTCTCTGGGGCCAACGTCCTGACTTTC.

The sample holds many counts of this clonotype. This chain connects TRBV5-1 to TRBJ2-5, with a weak D call TRBD1 (6 bases). The CDR3 extends over 15 amino acids. Looked up from germline, CDR1 is SGHRS and CDR2 is YFSETQ. V was shortened by 0 bases and J by 2 bases, with 11 bases between the two germline ends. CDR3 in amino acids: CASSLAWQGQETQYF. The CDR3 nucleotides are TGCGCCAGCAGCTTGGCCTGGCAGGGGCAAGAGACCCAGTACTTC.

This clonotype came up many times. This chain connects TRBV12-3 or TRBV12-4 to TRBJ2-2, with D maybe TRBD2 (6 bases). The CDR3 sequence is 15 residues long. Trimming shortened V by 2 bases and J by 7 bases, and 14 bases separated the two germline ends. The CDR3 here is CASSLPTRVDGELFF. The CDR3 region has the DNA TGTGCCAGCAGTTTACCGACTAGGGTTGACGGGGAGCTGTTTTTT.

This clonotype was detected a few times. The V and J genes are TRBV11-2 and TRBJ2-3, with TRBD2 matching over 15 bases. Losses at the gene ends were 0 bases for V and 3 bases for J; bases not matched to a gene: 4. CDR1 is SGHAT and CDR2 is FQNNGV in the germline V gene. The length of the CDR3 is 18 residues. CDR3 nucleotides: TGTGCCAGCAGCTTAGATAGGACTAGCGGGGGGGAGACAGATACGCAGTATTTT. Translating gives CASSLDRTSGGETDTQYF.

This clonotype was seen ten or more times. The chain recombines TRBV12-3 or TRBV12-4 with TRBJ2-1; 8 bases fit TRBD2. The V gene end was trimmed by 6 bases and the J gene end by 7 bases; junction bases not matched to a gene: 5. CDR3 size: 13 residues. The CDR3 bases are TGTGCCAGCAGGCGGGGGGATCTTAATGAGCAGTTCTTC. As protein: CASRRGDLNEQFF.

CDR3 in amino acids: CASLRELMYGELFF. In nucleotides, the CDR3 is TGTGCCAGCCTCAGGGAGTTGATGTACGGGGAGCTGTTTTTT. V is TRBV2 and J is TRBJ2-2; D possibly matches TRBD1 or TRBD2 (5 bases each). Germline assignment: CDR1 SNHLY and CDR2 FYNNEI. Trimming left V 8 bases short and J 7 bases short, with 17 bases between. This CDR3 is built from 14 residues.

This clonotype was seen many times. The V gene is TRBV5-1, the J gene TRBJ2-3, with no clear D. V was shortened by 0 bases and J by 1 base, with 6 bases between the two germline ends. The germline CDR1 and CDR2 sequences are SGHRS and YFSETQ. This CDR3 is 14 amino acids long. Here the CDR3 DNA reads TGCGCCAGCAGCTTGGGTGGCGGCACAGATACGCAGTATTTT. This gives the protein CASSLGGGTDTQYF.

This chain joins TRBV11-2 and TRBJ2-7; 8 nucleotides line up with TRBD1. J lost 3 bases, V lost 5 bases, and 6 bases had no gene match. The CDR3 length is 14 residues. CDR1 and CDR2 (germline): SGHAT, FQNNGV. CDR3 sequence (DNA): TGTGCCAGCAGCATCAGGGGGCAAATCTACGAGCAGTACTTC. Translation gives CASSIRGQIYEQYF.

About this clonotype: A much larger clone differs by one base, so this may be a read error. The rearrangement links TRBV20-1 to TRBJ1-6, with 8 bases identical to TRBD1. This CDR3 contains 17 residues. Germline assignment: CDR1 DFQATT and CDR2 SNEGSKA (reference sequence). The CDR3 loop is CCASFPGGSSYNSPLHF. DNA of the CDR3: TGCTGTGCTAGCTTCCCAGGGGGCAGCTCCTATAATTCACCCCTCCACTTT.

This clonotype came up many times. This chain uses TRBV20-1 with TRBJ2-2; the D gene is possibly TRBD2 (5 bases). Trimming shortened V by 7 bases and J by 8 bases, and 11 bases separated the two germline ends. This CDR3 has 11 amino acids. Germline V gene data show CDR1 as DFQATT and CDR2 as SNEGSKA (reference sequence). DNA for the CDR3: TGCAGTGTTTCGACGGGGGGGGAGCTGTTTTTT. It translates to CSVSTGGELFF.

V gene TRBV18 combines with J gene TRBJ1-5, with 11 bases matching TRBD1. The CDR3 spans 19 residues. Germline trimming cut 4 bases from V and 0 bases from J; bases unmatched to any gene: 11. The germline gives CDR1 KGHSH, CDR2 LQKENI. CDR3 DNA: TGTGCCAGCTCACTTACTTCGGGACAGGGGGGCGATAGCAATCAGCCCCAGCATTTT. It yields the protein CASSLTSGQGGDSNQPQHF.